The 25 T cell receptor beta chains below were found in one sample sequenced in a study of cytomegalovirus exposure and HLA in healthy donors (dated 2017 in TCRdb). Library creation used the immunoSEQ multiplex PCR assay. For the multiplex PCR, a mixture combining 60 forward primers for TCR Vbeta segments and 13 reverse primers for TCR Jbeta segments was used. What TCRdb holds here is the immuneACCESS table cut down to in-frame rearrangements. Part of the clones is not present; checked against another copy, under half of the missing clones reflect an unresolved V gene, and the others are unexplained. A total of about 190,000 clones appear in this sample, around four fifths of them only once. The top ten hold over 2.5% of the sample. Material for sequencing was PBMCs. These receptor sequences come from a woman aged 45 to 65 in good health and CMV-seropositive.

V and J are TRBV27 and TRBJ1-5; 8 bases fit TRBD1. Germline trimming cut 7 bases from V and 6 bases from J; bases unmatched to any gene: 17. The CDR3 has 17 residues. Germline assignment: CDR1 MNHEY and CDR2 SMNVEV (reference sequence). CDR3 in DNA: TGTGCCAGCACCACGACCCCAGGACAGGGCGGAAGTCAGCCCCAGCATTTT. Residues: CASTTTPGQGGSQPQHF.

The chain employs TRBV18 and TRBJ2-5, with 9 positions matching TRBD2. Unmatched junction bases numbered 6, after V lost 2 bases and J lost 5 bases. The CDR3 length is 15 residues. Looked up from germline, CDR1 is KGHSH and CDR2 is LQKENI. This chain's CDR3 is CASSPEAGGRETQYF. The CDR3 coding sequence is TGTGCCAGCTCACCAGAAGCGGGGGGCAGGGAGACCCAGTACTTC.

J is TRBJ2-2 and V is TRBV4-1, with TRBD2 matching over 10 bases. The V and J ends lost 5 bases and 0 bases, in that order; junction bases with no gene match: 9. The CDR3 spans 18 residues. Germline values: CDR1 MGHRA, CDR2 YSYEKL. The chain's CDR3 is CASSSALAGVPNTGELFF. CDR3 DNA: TGCGCCAGCAGCTCGGCGCTAGCGGGGGTCCCGAACACCGGGGAGCTGTTTTTT.

This clone came up a few times. This sequence joins TRBV30 and TRBJ1-5; D unclear. The length of the CDR3 is 13 residues. V lost 0 bases to trimming and J lost 4 bases, with 7 bases between them. Germline V lookup: CDR1 GTSNPN, CDR2 SVGIG (reference sequence). The CDR3 coding sequence is TGTGCCTGGAGTGTGGAGAGAAATCAGCCCCAGCATTTT. Its protein product is CAWSVERNQPQHF.

This chain joins TRBV7-6 and TRBJ2-7; no clear D. V was trimmed by 6 bases and J by 3 bases, leaving 12 bases between them. The CDR3 consists of 13 residues. Germline values: CDR1 SGHVS, CDR2 FNYEAQ. The CDR3 loop is CASSPESGYEQYF. CDR3 nucleotide sequence: TGTGCCAGCAGTCCGGAGAGTGGCTACGAGCAGTACTTC.

The rearrangement links TRBV18 to TRBJ2-2, with D uncertain. This CDR3 is built from 18 residues. Trimming stripped 1 base from V and 0 bases from J, with 15 bases between. Germline loops: CDR1 KGHSH, CDR2 LQKENI. Written as DNA, the CDR3 is TGTGCCAGCTCACCACTCTCCCTTGGCGGCTCGAACACCGGGGAGCTGTTTTTT. Translated, it gives CASSPLSLGGSNTGELFF.

The chain links TRBV28 to TRBJ2-2; 9 bases are a match to TRBD2. Germline trimming cut 5 bases from V and 7 bases from J; bases unmatched to any gene: 5. Germline V lookup: CDR1 MDHEN, CDR2 SYDVKM. The CDR3 has 14 residues. The CDR3 nucleotides are TGTGCCAGCAGTAGCGGGGGGATCATCGGGGAGCTGTTTTTT. Its translation: CASSSGGIIGELFF.

The rearrangement uses TRBV2 and TRBJ1-5; possible D gene TRBD1, 5 bases. CDR1 is SNHLY and CDR2 is FYNNEI in the germline V gene. Trimming pared 6 bases from V and 3 bases from J, leaving 12 bases between. The CDR3 is 14 amino acids. CDR3 sequence (DNA): TGTGCCAGCAGCGGCAGGGTCCCCAATCAGCCCCAGCATTTT. Its protein product is CASSGRVPNQPQHF.

CDR3 coding DNA: TGTGCCAGCACTGGTGGAACTAGCATCCACAATGAGCAGTTCTTC. This gives the protein CASTGGTSIHNEQFF. The chain combines TRBV28 with TRBJ2-1, with a possible D match to TRBD2 (6 bases). Germline values: CDR1 MDHEN, CDR2 SYDVKM. This CDR3 is built from 15 residues. The ends were cut back, 7 bases at V and 5 bases at J, with 18 bases in the middle.

The chain joins TRBV9 to TRBJ1-1, with D uncertain. The V gene's germline CDR1 is SGDLS and CDR2 YYNGEE. Trimming took off 3 bases at V and 0 bases at J, with 6 bases between the two ends. This CDR3 has 13 residues. CDR3 amino acids: CASSAGMNTEAFF. The CDR3 nucleotides read TGTGCCAGCAGCGCCGGGATGAACACTGAAGCTTTCTTT.

This sequence joins TRBV30 and TRBJ2-1; 13 bases match TRBD2. J gave up 6 bases and V 1 base, and 15 bases lay outside the gene matches. Germline CDR1 and CDR2: GTSNPN and SVGIG (reference sequence). CDR3 size: 19 residues. CDR3 sequence: CAWSEELAGGPGVLNEQFF. In DNA, the CDR3 is TGTGCCTGGAGTGAAGAACTAGCGGGGGGGCCGGGGGTACTCAATGAGCAGTTCTTC. Full variable domain (missing parts from reference TRBV30 and TRBJ2-1): SQTIHQWPATLVQPVGSPLSLECTVEGTSNPNLYWYRQAAGRGLQLLFYSVGIGQISSEVPQNLSASRPQDRQFILSSKKLLLSDSGFYLCAWSEELAGGPGVLNEQFFGPGTRLTVL.

The chain combines TRBV6-5 with TRBJ1-5, with D perhaps TRBD1 (6 bases). The V end was cut by 5 bases, the J end by 0 bases, with 8 bases between. This CDR3 is 14 amino acids long. The germline V gene has CDR1 MNHEY and CDR2 SVGAGI. The DNA for the CDR3 is TGTGCCAGCAGTGAGGGGGATAGCAATCAGCCCCAGCATTTT. Protein: CASSEGDSNQPQHF.

The V and J genes are TRBV5-1 and TRBJ2-5; weak D call: TRBD1 (5 bases). Judging by the DNA end, TRBJ2-7 fits better; the J call may be wrong. The CDR3 is 14 residues long. Germline lookup yields CDR1 SGHRS and CDR2 YFSETQ. For the CDR3, the DNA is TGCGCCAGCAGCACGGACATCGGTTCCTACGAGCAGTACTTC. This gives the protein CASSTDIGSYEQYF.

The rearrangement uses TRBV7-9 and TRBJ1-4; 7 bases are a match to TRBD1. From germline, CDR1 is SEHNR and CDR2 FQNEAQ (reference sequence). V lost 1 base to trimming and J lost 5 bases; unmatched junction nucleotides: 4. This CDR3 contains 15 residues. The DNA of the CDR3 is TGTGCCAGCAGCTTAGAGCAGGGGGGAAATGAAAAACTGTTTTTT. It specifies CASSLEQGGNEKLFF.

The rearrangement uses TRBV7-3 and TRBJ2-3; 9 bases line up with TRBD1. The germline V gene has CDR1 SGHTA and CDR2 FQGTGA. V trimming: 4 bases; J trimming: 6 bases; junction bases outside the gene matches: 11. The CDR3 runs to 16 residues. The CDR3, as DNA: TGTGCCAGCAGCTCGACCGGGACAGGGTCTTCGGATACGCAGTATTTT. This codes for CASSSTGTGSSDTQYF.

The chain uses TRBV19 and TRBJ1-2, with 7 nucleotides matching TRBD1. CDR1 LNHDA and CDR2 SQIVND come from the germline V gene (reference sequence). This CDR3 spans 15 amino acids. The V gene end was trimmed by 4 bases and the J gene end by 5 bases; junction bases not matched to a gene: 10. The CDR3 DNA reads TGTGCCAGTAGTACATCGACAGGGACAGCTTATGGCTACACCTTC. Protein product: CASSTSTGTAYGYTF. The whole variable domain, filled in from reference TRBV19 and TRBJ1-2, reads DGGITQSPKYLFRKEGQNVTLSCEQNLNHDAMYWYRQDPGQGLRLIYYSQIVNDFQKGDIAEGYSVSREKKESFPLTVTSAQKNPTAFYLCASSTSTGTAYGYTFGSGTRLTVV.

The chain is built from TRBV2 and TRBJ2-3, with D unclear. Per germline, CDR1 SNHLY and CDR2 FYNNEI. Trimming left V 4 bases short and J 2 bases short, with 10 bases between. This CDR3 has 14 residues. The CDR3 DNA is TGTGCCAGCAGTGGGGCAGGATCCACAGATACGCAGTATTTT. Translation gives CASSGAGSTDTQYF. The full variable domain, rest sourced from reference TRBV2 and TRBJ2-3, is EPEVTQTPSHQVTQMGQEVILRCVPISNHLYFYWYRQILGQKVEFLVSFYNNEISEKSEIFDDQFSVERPDGSNFTLKIRSTKLEDSAMYFCASSGAGSTDTQYFGPGTRLTVL.

J is TRBJ2-7 and V is TRBV7-3; TRBD1 matches at 8 bases. The CDR3 consists of 15 residues. CDR1 and CDR2 from the germline V gene are SGHTA and FQGTGA. Unmatched junction bases numbered 5, after V lost 4 bases and J lost 0 bases. CDR3 sequence reads: CASSSTGGSSYEQYF. CDR3 in DNA: TGTGCCAGCAGCTCCACAGGGGGGAGCTCCTACGAGCAGTACTTC.

The chain combines TRBV15 with TRBJ2-1, with a tentative D call TRBD2 (6 bases). Germline V gene data show CDR1 as LNHNV and CDR2 as YYDKDF (reference sequence). The CDR3 covers 16 residues. Trimming removed 3 bases at V and 4 bases at J, with 16 bases between. The CDR3 protein is CATSSARTTLYNEQFF. CDR3 nucleotides: TGTGCCACCAGCAGTGCCAGGACTACACTGTACAATGAGCAGTTCTTC.

CDR3 amino acids: CASSLPAGGASNYGYTF. The CDR3 DNA follows: TGTGCCAGCAGCTTGCCCGCAGGGGGAGCCTCTAACTATGGCTACACCTTC. V and J are TRBV7-8 and TRBJ1-2; 7 bases line up with TRBD1. CDR1 is SGHVS and CDR2 is FQNEAQ in the germline V gene. With V trimmed by 3 bases and J by 0 bases, 10 bases remained unmatched. CDR3 length: 17 amino acids.

The chain recombines TRBV19 with TRBJ2-6; 10 positions match TRBD1. After removal of 6 bases from V and 2 bases from J, the junction contained 13 bases not matched to a gene. The CDR3 extends over 19 amino acids. Germline V CDR1 and CDR2: LNHDA, SQIVND (reference sequence). This CDR3 reads CASRPGTGEIQAGANVLTF. In DNA, the CDR3 is TGTGCCAGTAGACCCGGGACAGGGGAAATTCAAGCTGGGGCCAACGTCCTGACTTTC.

This clone was picked up one time. The chain combines TRBV6-6 with TRBJ1-2; TRBD1 aligns across 8 bases. V lost 2 bases to trimming and J lost 2 bases; unmatched junction nucleotides: 4. The CDR3 is 15 amino acids. Germline values: CDR1 MNHNY, CDR2 SVGAGI (reference sequence). The CDR3 coding sequence is TGTGCCAGCAGTTACGCCCGGGACAGGAACTATGGCTACACCTTC. Amino acids: CASSYARDRNYGYTF.

This sequence joins TRBV5-1 and TRBJ2-2; D perhaps matches TRBD2 (5 bases). Between the trimmed V and J ends, which lost 2 bases and 7 bases, there was a span of 12 bases. The CDR3 covers 14 residues. Germline V CDR1 and CDR2: SGHRS, YFSETQ. The CDR3 coding sequence is TGCGCCAGCAGCTTCACTGGACTTGACGGGGAGCTGTTTTTT. This sequence encodes CASSFTGLDGELFF.

The V and J genes are TRBV19 and TRBJ1-5, with D possibly being TRBD1 (5 bases). Trimming cost V 2 bases and J 5 bases, with 7 bases left between them. The CDR3 covers 13 residues. CDR1 is LNHDA and CDR2 is SQIVND in the germline V gene (reference sequence). CDR3 sequence reads: CASSIPGDQPQHF. The CDR3, as DNA: TGTGCCAGTAGTATACCGGGGGATCAGCCCCAGCATTTT.

A few counts support this clone. Here the CDR3 reads CASSSGTGIGTGELFF. CDR3 nucleotide sequence: TGTGCCAGTAGTAGCGGGACAGGGATTGGCACCGGGGAGCTGTTTTTT. The chain carries TRBV19 and TRBJ2-2; TRBD1 matches 9 bases. Looked up from germline, CDR1 is LNHDA and CDR2 is SQIVND (reference sequence). This CDR3 has 16 residues. V dropped 4 bases and J dropped 4; count of bases not matched to a gene: 7. The whole variable domain, filled in from reference TRBV19 and TRBJ2-2, reads DGGITQSPKYLFRKEGQNVTLSCEQNLNHDAMYWYRQDPGQGLRLIYYSQIVNDFQKGDIAEGYSVSREKKESFPLTVTSAQKNPTAFYLCASSSGTGIGTGELFFGEGSRLTVL.